The text below deals with one TCR beta chain. Its antigen is currently unknown. The CDR3 extends over 14 amino acids. The V end lost 1 base, the J end lost 3 bases, and 8 bases lay between the germline ends. Germline CDR1 SGHRS, CDR2 YFSETQ. The donors, all of them Caucasian adults, lived in Nashville, Tennessee. The sample is drawn from a study of shared clonotypes between healthy human individuals. Background on the study: CD4 naive cells filled three plates per donor, CD4 memory three, CD8 naive two and CD8 memory one.

The study, taken as a whole, reports: Naive subsets typically showed greater estimated richness than memory subsets.

Researchers ran the assay at a deep level. TCRdb's table, derived via immunoSEQ multiplex PCR, lists solely in-frame clones and lacks some. The sample has 1.6 million or so clones, 97% to 99% seen once. This clonotype was obtained from a young man in good health. This chain connects TRBV5-1 to TRBJ2-1; a possible D gene is TRBD1 (5 bases). Sequenced sample: naive CD4+ T cells sorted from blood. The subset is: CD45RA+ positively selected. This chain's CDR3 is CASSLQQGYNEQFF. CDR3 bases: TGCGCCAGCAGCTTGCAGCAGGGCTACAATGAGCAGTTCTTC.